A single sample gave rise to the 10 T cell receptor beta chains below, sequenced in a study of neurological immune-mediated disorders. TCRdb analysed the 5' RACE reads with MiXCR anew, one entry per CDR3 protein. This sample has approximately 130,000 distinct CDR3 sequences, with roughly 3.1% found just once. The source material was PBMCs. The receptor set was obtained from a woman in her 30s with multiple sclerosis.

This clonotype was observed at least ten times. This sequence may be a read error, since a much larger clone differs from it by one base. This sequence joins TRBV5-1 and TRBJ2-7; D remains ambiguous. Trimming took off 0 bases at V and 0 bases at J, with 16 bases between the two ends. CDR3 length equals 17 residues. Germline CDR1 is SGHRS and CDR2 is YFSETQ. CDR3 in amino acids: CASSLDKRLKNSYEQYF. The CDR3 DNA follows: TGCGCCAGCAGCTTGGACAAAAGGCTAAAGAACTCCTACGAGCAGTACTTC.

The chain has TRBV5-8 and TRBJ2-1, with a weak D call TRBD1 (6 bases). Germline CDR1 SGHTS, CDR2 YDEGEE. V was trimmed by 7 bases and J by 9 bases, leaving 23 bases between them. The CDR3 runs to 15 residues. This CDR3 is CASGERGGMAGEQFF. The CDR3 region has the DNA TGTGCCAGCGGGGAGAGAGGGGGAATGGCCGGTGAGCAGTTCTTC.

This clonotype has a count of ten or more. The V and J genes are TRBV5-1 and TRBJ2-5; the D gene is possibly TRBD2 (5 bases). Trimming took 4 bases from V and 5 from J, leaving 21 bases between them. Germline V gene lookup returns CDR1 SGHRS and CDR2 YFSETQ. The CDR3 totals 16 residues. The CDR3 sequence: CASSKAMTGSAETQYF. Here the CDR3 DNA reads TGCGCCAGCAGCAAAGCCATGACGGGGTCGGCGGAGACCCAGTACTTC. Full variable domain (missing parts from reference TRBV5-1 and TRBJ2-5): KAGVTQTPRYLIKTRGQQVTLSCSPISGHRSVSWYQQTPGQGLQFLFEYFSETQRNKGNFPGRFSGRQFSNSRSEMNVSTLELGDSALYLCASSKAMTGSAETQYFGPGTRLLVL.

A few counts support this clonotype. This may be a read error, as it is one base from a much larger clone. The V gene is TRBV4-3, the J gene TRBJ1-5; possibly TRBD1 for D (5 bases). This CDR3 contains 15 residues. Germline loops: CDR1 LGHNA, CDR2 YSLEER. The CDR3 loop reads CASSQDRQINQHQHF. CDR3 DNA sequence: TGCGCCAGCAGCCAAGATCGACAGATCAATCAGCACCAGCATTTT.

This clonotype was counted many times. The chain uses TRBV7-9 and TRBJ1-2, with D uncertain. The CDR3 sequence is 20 residues long. The ends were cut back, 5 bases at V and 0 bases at J, with 28 bases in the middle. Germline values: CDR1 SEHNR, CDR2 FQNEAQ (reference sequence). CDR3 protein: CASSRNLVVDISPANYGYTF. As DNA, the CDR3 is TGTGCCAGCAGCCGAAATTTAGTAGTTGACATATCGCCGGCTAACTATGGCTACACCTTC. The full variable domain, in which reference TRBV7-9 and TRBJ1-2 provide the parts outside the CDR3, is DTGVSQNPRHKITKRGQNVTFRCDPISEHNRLYWYRQTLGQGPEFLTYFQNEAQLEKSRLLSDRFSAERPKGSFSTLEIQRTEQGDSAMYLCASSRNLVVDISPANYGYTFGSGTRLTVV.

This clonotype showed up many times. The chain joins TRBV5-1 to TRBJ1-1; a weak D match, TRBD1 (5 bases). V was pared by 0 bases and J by 8 bases, with 17 bases between. Germline CDR1 and CDR2: SGHRS and YFSETQ. The CDR3 has 15 amino acids. CDR3 sequence reads: CASSLEDLLTDEAFF. As DNA, the CDR3 is TGCGCCAGCAGCTTGGAAGATCTATTGACAGACGAAGCTTTCTTT.

This clonotype came up many times. The V and J genes are TRBV7-8 and TRBJ2-3, with 11 bases identical to TRBD2. Germline V gene sequence: CDR1 SGHVS, CDR2 FQNEAQ. The CDR3 consists of 16 residues. The V gene end was trimmed by 5 bases and the J gene end by 2 bases; junction bases not matched to a gene: 6. CDR3 sequence (DNA): TGTGCCAGCAGCAAAAGACTAGCGGGAAACACAGATACGCAGTATTTT. This codes for CASSKRLAGNTDTQYF.

This clonotype was recorded many times. The chain uses TRBV5-6 and TRBJ2-7; TRBD1 is a possible D gene (6 bases). Germline CDR1 reads SGHDT; CDR2 reads YYEEEE. Trimming cost V 3 bases and J 6 bases, with 25 bases left between them. This CDR3 is 17 amino acids long. The CDR3 DNA is TGTGCCAGCAGCTCGCTGGGTCTGGGAAGGGGGACCCGCGAGCAGTACTTC. It is translated as CASSSLGLGRGTREQYF.

At least ten counts were recorded for this clonotype. This rearrangement joins TRBV6-2 or TRBV6-3 to TRBJ1-5; maybe TRBD1 (6 bases). The ends were cut back, 7 bases at V and 8 bases at J, with 21 bases in the middle. The CDR3 spans 15 residues. CDR1 MNHEY and CDR2 SVGEGT come from the germline V gene. The CDR3 sequence: CASTETGGRMEPQHF. CDR3 DNA sequence: TGTGCCAGCACTGAGACGGGGGGGCGCATGGAGCCCCAGCATTTT.

This clonotype was recorded at least ten times. The gene calls are TRBV29-1 and TRBJ2-1; no clear D gene. Germline loops: CDR1 SQVTM, CDR2 ANQGSEA. V was cut by 4 bases and J by 6 bases, with 16 bases left in between. This CDR3 region has 14 residues. CDR3 coding DNA: TGCAGCGTTGGGTATAACCGGATAAGCAATGAGCAGTTCTTC. Protein: CSVGYNRISNEQFF.